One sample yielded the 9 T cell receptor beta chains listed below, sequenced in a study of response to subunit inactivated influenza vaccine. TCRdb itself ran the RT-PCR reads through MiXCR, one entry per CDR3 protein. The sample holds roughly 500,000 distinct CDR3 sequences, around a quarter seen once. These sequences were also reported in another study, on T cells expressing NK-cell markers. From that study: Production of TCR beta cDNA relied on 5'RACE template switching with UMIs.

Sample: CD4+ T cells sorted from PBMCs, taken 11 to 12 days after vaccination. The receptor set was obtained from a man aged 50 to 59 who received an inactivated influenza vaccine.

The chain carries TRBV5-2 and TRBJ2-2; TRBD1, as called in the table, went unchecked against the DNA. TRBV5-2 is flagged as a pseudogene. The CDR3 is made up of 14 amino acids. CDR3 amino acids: CASGLGPYTGELFF. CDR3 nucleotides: TGTGCCAGCGGCCTTGGTCCCTACACCGGGGAGCTGTTTTTT.

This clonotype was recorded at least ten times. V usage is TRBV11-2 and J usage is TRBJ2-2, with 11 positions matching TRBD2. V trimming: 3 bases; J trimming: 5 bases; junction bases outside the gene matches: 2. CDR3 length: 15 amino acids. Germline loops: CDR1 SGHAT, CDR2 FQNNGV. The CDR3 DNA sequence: TGTGCCAGCAGCTTTGGACTAGCGGGTACCGGGGAGCTGTTTTTT. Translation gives CASSFGLAGTGELFF. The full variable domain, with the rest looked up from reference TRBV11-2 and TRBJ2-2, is EAGVAQSPRYKIIEKRQSVAFWCNPISGHATLYWYQQILGQGPKLLIQFQNNGVVDDSQLPKDRFSAERLKGVDSTLKIQPAKLEDSAVYLCASSFGLAGTGELFFGEGSRLTVL.

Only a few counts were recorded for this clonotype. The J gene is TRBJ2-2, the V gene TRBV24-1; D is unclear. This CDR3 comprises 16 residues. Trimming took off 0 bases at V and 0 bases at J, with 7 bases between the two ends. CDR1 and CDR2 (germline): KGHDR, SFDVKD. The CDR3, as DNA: TGTGCCACCAGTGATTTGAAGGGCCCGAACACCGGGGAGCTGTTTTTT. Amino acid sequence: CATSDLKGPNTGELFF.

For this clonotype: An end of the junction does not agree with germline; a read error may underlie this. DNA of the CDR3: TGTGCTAGCAGCTCTGGCTCTAGCGGATTGATGGAGACCCAGTACTTC. Translating it yields CASSSGSSGLMETQYF. V is TRBV7-7 and J is TRBJ2-5; 7 bases are a match to TRBD2. CDR3 length equals 16 residues. Germline CDR1 reads SSHAT; CDR2 reads FNYEAQ (reference sequence).

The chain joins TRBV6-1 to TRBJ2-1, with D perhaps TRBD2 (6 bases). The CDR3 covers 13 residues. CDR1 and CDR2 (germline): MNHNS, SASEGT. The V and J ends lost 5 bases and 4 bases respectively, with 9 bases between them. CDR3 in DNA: TGTGCCAGCAGTCGGGGGATGTACAATGAGCAGTTCTTC. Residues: CASSRGMYNEQFF.

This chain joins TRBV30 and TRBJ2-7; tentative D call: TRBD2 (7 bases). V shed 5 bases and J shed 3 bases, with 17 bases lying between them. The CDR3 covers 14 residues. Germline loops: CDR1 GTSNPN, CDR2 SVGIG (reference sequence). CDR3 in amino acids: CAWDARGAGYEQYF. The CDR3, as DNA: TGTGCCTGGGACGCCCGGGGGGCCGGCTACGAGCAGTACTTC.

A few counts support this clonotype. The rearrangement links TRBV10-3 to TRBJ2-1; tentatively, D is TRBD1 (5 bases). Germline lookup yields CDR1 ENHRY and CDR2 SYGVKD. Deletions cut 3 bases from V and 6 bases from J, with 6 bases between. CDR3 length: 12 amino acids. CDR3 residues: CAISDRVNEQFF. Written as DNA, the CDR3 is TGTGCCATCAGTGACAGGGTCAATGAGCAGTTCTTC.

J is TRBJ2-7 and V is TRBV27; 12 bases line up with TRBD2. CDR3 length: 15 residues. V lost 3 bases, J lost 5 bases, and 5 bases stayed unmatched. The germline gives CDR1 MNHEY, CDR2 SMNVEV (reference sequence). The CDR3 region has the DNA TGTGCCAGCAGTTTCCTAGCGGGGGGGCTCAACGAGCAGTACTTC. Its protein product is CASSFLAGGLNEQYF.

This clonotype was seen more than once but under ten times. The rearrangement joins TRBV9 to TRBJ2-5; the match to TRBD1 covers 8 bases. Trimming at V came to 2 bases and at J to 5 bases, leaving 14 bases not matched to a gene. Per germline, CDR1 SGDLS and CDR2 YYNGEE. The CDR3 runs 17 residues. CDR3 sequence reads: CASSVQGALRNGETQYF. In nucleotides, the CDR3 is TGTGCCAGCAGCGTTCAGGGGGCTTTGAGAAATGGGGAGACCCAGTACTTC.